This T cell receptor beta chain was retrieved from a study of Ad26.COV2.S vaccination and SARS-CoV-2 variants. Background on the study: Recipients of Ad26.COV2.S got it intramuscularly, once or twice 56 days apart. General observations from the study: Responses of spike-specific T cells (both CD8+ and CD4+) reportedly showed substantial breadth after vaccination.

Clones were read by immunoSEQ multiplex PCR, and TCRdb kept only the in-frame ones, dropping some. Of approximately 400,000 clones listed, roughly four fifths are singletons. The CDR3 covers 15 residues. Trimming took off 3 bases at V and 5 bases at J, with 13 bases between the two ends. The germline CDR1 and CDR2 sequences are LNHDA and SQIVND (reference sequence). Turning to this clone: What it binds is unknown.

Documented treatment: over 15 received Ad26.COV2.S at low or high dose, single or two shots; a few received placebo; per-sample allocation not given. Samples came from day 63 after the first vaccine or placebo injection. The chain employs TRBV19 and TRBJ1-4; a possible D gene is TRBD1 (5 bases). The sample consisted of peripheral blood, taken in a trial of Ad26.COV2.S vaccine versus placebo. The receptor was derived from a person between 18 and 65 years old who received the Ad26.COV2.S COVID-19 vaccine or a placebo. The CDR3 reads CASSMWGSSNEKLFF. CDR3 nucleotides: TGTGCCAGTAGTATGTGGGGGTCGTCCAATGAAAAACTGTTTTTT.